This TCR beta chain was captured by sequencing in a study of blood T cell repertoires in COVID-19. Turning to the study itself: T cells, B-cell-depleted T cells, or PBMCs provided the cDNA or gDNA that served as material.

After removal of 8 bases from V and 5 bases from J, the junction contained 10 bases not matched to a gene. Germline CDR1 reads MDHEN; CDR2 reads SYDVKM. This CDR3 region has 15 residues. Original analysis: Cell counts per sample came from amplifying reference gene primers. Libraries were prepared by immunoSEQ multiplex PCR; TCRdb keeps only in-frame clonotypes and omits some of them. For V, J and clone size, that table is used; D and trimming come from the DNA. In the table there are 140,000 or so clones, around 82% of which are singletons. The TCR comes from a woman aged 50 to 60 with acute or convalescent COVID-19. The sequenced sample was peripheral blood. The chain has TRBV28 and TRBJ2-1; 9 bases match TRBD2. CDR3 DNA sequence: TGTGCCAGCGGACGGGGCGGCGGGAGGGACAATGAGCAGTTCTTC. Its protein is CASGRGGGRDNEQFF. Variable domain in full (rest from reference TRBV28 and TRBJ2-1): DVKVTQSSRYLVKRTGEKVFLECVQDMDHENMFWYRQDPGLGLRLIYFSYDVKMKEKGDIPEGYSVSREKKERFSLILESASTNQTSMYLCASGRGGGRDNEQFFGPGTRLTVL.